The subject of this entry is one T cell receptor (beta chain). The target of this receptor is not known. No much larger clone exists at a distance of one base, and base qualities are not known. The data were taken from a study of shared clonotypes between healthy human individuals (dated by TCRdb to 2018 to 2021). As for the study more broadly: The cohort comprised two women and a few men aged 18 to 49 years. To estimate repertoire size and how much clonotypes are shared between individuals, the study performed deep sequencing of blood TCR repertoires from about 5 healthy adults. For each donor, three plates each were used for CD4 naive and CD4 memory, two plates were used for CD8 naive, and one plate was used for CD8 memory. Between about 0.8 and 9 billion PBMCs per donor were obtained by leukapheresis. Libraries were prepared and TCR repertoires were sequenced by different laboratories using diverse techniques, in order to increase sequencing depth and limit assay-specific biases.

The CDR3 spans 13 residues, from the cysteine through the phenylalanine. Only the CDR3 DNA stays, 39 bases, in frame from base 1. The junction carries 11 bases between V and J, which are trimmed by 7 bases and 0 bases respectively. Using the deep immunoSEQ assay, TCR CDR3 regions were amplified from genomic DNA by multiplex PCR. Genomic DNA extracted from each cell subset was distributed evenly over all wells of several immunoSEQ 96-well plates, and each plate served as one replicate. For sorted subsets, each replicate PCR was loaded with 200 ng genomic DNA, equivalent to 30,000 or so T cell genomes. The purified libraries were quantified using a Qubit 3.0 fluorometer, sized with a Bioanalyzer 2100, and then quantified again using the KAPA Library Quantification kit. Each immunoSEQ 96-well plate was sequenced on its own single-read 150-cycle Illumina NextSeq 550 flow cell. Turning to the authors' computational methods: Because the immunoSEQ output held only junctional sequences and lacked quality scores, the filtering could not match the filtering applied to full-length reads. Sequences were annotated with PyIR, a Python wrapper for IgBLAST v1.9, using IMGT germline references to assign V/J genes and CDR3. Reads were removed for weak V/J assignments (E-value above 1e-6), missing CDR3, stop codons, out-of-frame junctions, or ambiguous translated residues. V3J clonotypes were defined as sequences sharing an identical inferred V gene, J gene, and CDR3 amino acid sequence. The percentage overlap between two repertoires was calculated by dividing the number of shared unique clonotypes by the size of the smaller repertoire. RTK rarefaction, the Chao1 estimator, and Recon v2.1 estimates of unobserved clonotypes were used to assess repertoire richness. For all TCRbeta clonotypes obtained by the gDNA method from a few donors, generation probabilities were computed with OLGA. In TCRdb, the immuneACCESS table is reduced to in-frame sequences with V and J assigned. These tables do not hold every clone; where another copy was compared, an unresolved V gene accounts for under half, and the others remain unexplained. V, J and clone size are taken as reported in that table, and D and trimming were inferred from the DNA itself. The sample includes 850,000 to 1,100,000 clones, with 70% to 85% observed a single time. The ten largest clones take up 0.89% of the sample.

Healthy HIV-negative adults with no recently reported acute infections or vaccinations were included as donors. Only Caucasian adults living in Nashville, Tennessee, USA were represented among the donors. Magnetic negative selection was used to enrich CD4+ T cells, after which naive cells were positively selected on CD45RA and the negative fraction became the memory subset. Blood was collected by leukapheresis, and PBMCs were isolated by Ficoll-Histopaque density gradient centrifugation and then cryopreserved in liquid nitrogen vapor phase. Analytical flow cytometry was used to check the purity and quantity of every magnetically sorted T cell population. Genomic DNA was isolated from each sorted fraction and quantified by UV absorbance on a Nanodrop 2000c. The paper as a whole reports these results and caveats: Sampling was limited to blood, and TCR repertoires in tissue likely differ from TCR repertoires in blood. Higher generation probabilities were observed for clonotypes shared by all four sorted-subset donors than for non-shared clonotypes. Because the study included only a small number of donors, the genetic and exposure-history diversity represented was limited. Sharing across four donors was observed for about 5% of naive CD4, less than 4% of naive CD8, roughly 2.4% of memory CD4, and roughly 0.4% of memory CD8 clonotypes. Estimated clonotype richness was generally larger for naive than for memory subsets. Even with the large sequencing depth, rarefaction of the sorted-subset datasets indicated that sequencing was incomplete. Pairwise subsampling indicated that sequencing depth was expected to affect the degree of clonotype sharing among donors.

The chain uses TRBV5-3 and TRBJ2-7; no D gene can be assigned with confidence. TRBV5-3 is given ORF status, its function remaining uncertain. Sample: memory CD4+ T cells from PBMCs. Read against the paper, the sample's cell subset or site label means: CD45RA-negative fraction. This receptor was obtained from a man aged 18 to 29 in good health. Some clones in this sample may be carry-over from other donors' samples. The DNA is as follows: TGTGCCAGAGTACGGGTTCACTCCTACGAGCAGTACTTC. Its protein is CARVRVHSYEQYF.